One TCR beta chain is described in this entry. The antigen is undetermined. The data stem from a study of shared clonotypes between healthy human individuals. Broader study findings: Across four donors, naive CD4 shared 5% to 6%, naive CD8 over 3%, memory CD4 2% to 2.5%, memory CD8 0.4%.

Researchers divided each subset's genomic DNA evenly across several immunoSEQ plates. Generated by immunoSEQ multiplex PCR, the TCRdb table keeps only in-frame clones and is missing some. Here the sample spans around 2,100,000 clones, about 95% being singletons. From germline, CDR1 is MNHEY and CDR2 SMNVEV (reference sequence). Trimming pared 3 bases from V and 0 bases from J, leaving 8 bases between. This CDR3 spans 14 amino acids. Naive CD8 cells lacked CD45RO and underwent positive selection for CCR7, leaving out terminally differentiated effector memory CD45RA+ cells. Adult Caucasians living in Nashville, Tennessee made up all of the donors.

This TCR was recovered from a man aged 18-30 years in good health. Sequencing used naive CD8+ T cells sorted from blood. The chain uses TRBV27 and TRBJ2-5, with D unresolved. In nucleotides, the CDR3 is TGTGCCAGCAGTTTGTTAACAAACCAAGAGACCCAGTACTTC. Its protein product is CASSLLTNQETQYF.